Below, 13 T cell receptor beta chains from the same sample are listed, as sequenced in a study of monozygotic twins with inflammatory bowel disease. TCRdb reprocessed the 5' RACE reads, with one entry per CDR3 protein and no DNA. The specimen's table records roughly 200,000 distinct CDR3 sequences. The sequenced sample was blood. The receptors here all came from a human donor with ulcerative colitis or Crohn's disease, or a healthy co-twin of an affected twin (not recorded which).

The chain carries TRBV20-1 and TRBJ2-7; TCRdb calls TRBD1, which cannot be checked without DNA. From germline, CDR1 is DFQATT and CDR2 SNEGSKA (reference sequence). CDR3 length: 14 amino acids. The CDR3: CSAFIQGISYEQYF.

The chain employs TRBV4-1 and TRBJ1-1; TCRdb selects TRBD1, and the lack of DNA leaves this call unchecked. This CDR3 region has 16 residues. Looked up from germline, CDR1 is MGHRA and CDR2 is YSYEKL. Here the CDR3 reads CASSQANRGAGTEAFF.

The chain is built from TRBV6-1 and TRBJ2-1. Germline V CDR1 and CDR2: MNHNS, SASEGT. CDR3 length: 14 amino acids. The CDR3 here is CASSGQGFYNEQFF.

The chain employs TRBV20-1 and TRBJ2-3; TCRdb picks TRBD2, but there is no DNA to check that call. The CDR3 consists of 14 residues. CDR1 and CDR2 from the germline V gene are DFQATT and SNEGSKA (reference sequence). The CDR3 sequence is CSALWTSGTDTQYF.

The V and J genes are TRBV5-1 and TRBJ2-5; TCRdb names TRBD1, which stays unverified in the absence of DNA. The V gene's germline CDR1 is SGHRS and CDR2 YFSETQ. CDR3 size: 14 residues. CDR3 in amino acids: CASSTGQLQETQYF.

The chain uses TRBV20-1 and TRBJ2-7. The CDR3 contains 15 residues. Per germline, CDR1 DFQATT and CDR2 SNEGSKA (reference sequence). The CDR3 sequence: CSARDQGRASYEQYF.

V gene TRBV20-1 combines with J gene TRBJ1-1; lacking DNA, the TRBD1 call made by TCRdb goes unchecked. This CDR3 contains 14 residues. Looked up from germline, CDR1 is DFQATT and CDR2 is SNEGSKA (reference sequence). CDR3 loop: CSARTQGSGTEAFF.

The genes are TRBV20-1 and TRBJ2-5; TCRdb outputs TRBD1, but without DNA this stays unchecked. The CDR3 spans 14 residues. Germline V gene lookup returns CDR1 DFQATT and CDR2 SNEGSKA (reference sequence). The CDR3 loop reads CSAQDPGRQETQYF.

The chain employs TRBV7-2 and TRBJ1-1; the TRBD1 assignment by TCRdb is unverifiable without DNA. CDR3 length: 13 amino acids. Germline-derived CDR1 and CDR2 are SGHTA and FQGNSA. The chain's CDR3 is CASSLAIREEAFF. Full variable domain (rest looked up from reference TRBV7-2 and TRBJ1-1): GAGVSQSPSNKVTEKGKDVELRCDPISGHTALYWYRQSLGQGLEFLIYFQGNSAPDKSGLPSDRFSAERTGGSVSTLTIQRTQQEDSAVYLCASSLAIREEAFFGQGTRLTVV.

The chain couples TRBV5-4 to TRBJ2-5; lacking DNA, the TRBD1 call made by TCRdb goes unchecked. CDR1 is SGHNT and CDR2 is YYREEE in the germline V gene (reference sequence). The CDR3 contains 15 residues. The CDR3 sequence: CASSARQGARETQYF.

This chain joins TRBV29-1 and TRBJ1-2; TCRdb's D call of TRBD1 is untestable without DNA. The CDR3 spans 12 residues. Germline loops: CDR1 SQVTM, CDR2 ANQGSEA. This CDR3 is CSVDQGNYGYTF.

This chain links TRBV13 with TRBJ2-7; TCRdb names TRBD2, which stays unverified in the absence of DNA. Germline CDR1 and CDR2: PRHDT and FYEKMQ (reference sequence). This CDR3 spans 13 amino acids. CDR3 amino acids: CASSWGLNYEQYF.

The V call is TRBV12-3 or TRBV12-4, the J call TRBJ1-2; TCRdb designates TRBD1, a call that cannot be tested without DNA. The CDR3 extends over 14 amino acids. This chain's CDR3 is CASSPSGQGYGYTF.